This entry lists 7 T cell receptor beta chains sequenced from one sample in a study of T cells in Graves' hyperthyroidism and ophthalmopathy. The investigators amplified TCR beta CDR3 regions from RNA transcripts. During a first-round RT-PCR of the TCR CDR3, the HTBI primer set was used. MiXCR, run by TCRdb on the multiplex PCR reads, gives a single entry per CDR3 protein. The table lists around 360,000 distinct CDR3 sequences, approximately 16% of them singletons. What was sequenced was blood. The receptors originated from a woman aged 60-75 years with Graves' ophthalmopathy.

This clonotype was recorded at least ten times. This sequence joins TRBV20-1 and TRBJ2-1; 14 bases map to TRBD2. The CDR3 is 14 residues long. Germline CDR1 DFQATT, CDR2 SNEGSKA (reference sequence). Losses at the gene ends were 4 bases for V and 7 bases for J; bases not matched to a gene: 3. The CDR3 bases are TGCAGTGCTACCGGGACTAGCGGGAGAAATGAGCAGTTCTTC. Residues: CSATGTSGRNEQFF.

This clonotype was counted ten times or more. The rearrangement links TRBV3-1 to TRBJ2-3; 10 nucleotides align to TRBD2. The CDR3 length is 16 residues. J lost 3 bases, V lost 4 bases, and 7 bases had no gene match. Looked up from germline, CDR1 is LGHDT and CDR2 is YNNKEL (reference sequence). The CDR3 sequence: CASSLGGLAPTDTQYF. CDR3 nucleotides: TGTGCCAGCAGCCTTGGGGGACTAGCGCCAACAGATACGCAGTATTTT.

This clonotype showed up many times. This chain links TRBV2 with TRBJ2-3; possibly TRBD1 or TRBD2 for D (5 bases each). CDR1 and CDR2 (germline): SNHLY, FYNNEI. V gave up 8 bases and J gave up 0 bases, with 12 bases separating them. The CDR3 has 14 residues. This CDR3 is CASRWDASTDTQYF. The CDR3 coding sequence is TGTGCCAGCCGATGGGACGCGAGCACAGATACGCAGTATTTT.

The table lists this clonotype with many counts. The chain carries TRBV12-3 or TRBV12-4 and TRBJ2-7, with no clear D. Trimming took off 6 bases at V and 2 bases at J, with 17 bases between the two ends. The CDR3 loop spans 15 amino acids. DNA for the CDR3: TGTGCCAGCAGCCCCTCCCGAGGCGGAACCTACGAGCAGTACTTC. This encodes CASSPSRGGTYEQYF.

This clonotype was found a few times. The chain has TRBV20-1 and TRBJ1-5, with 7 bases aligning to TRBD1. The germline gives CDR1 DFQATT, CDR2 SNEGSKA (reference sequence). V dropped 0 bases and J dropped 0; count of bases not matched to a gene: 2. CDR3 length: 15 amino acids. In DNA form, the CDR3 reads TGCAGTGCTAGAGAATCAGGGGGTAGCAATCAGCCCCAGCATTTT. Protein: CSARESGGSNQPQHF.

This clonotype was seen just once. A much larger clone differs from this one at a single base, so this may be a read error. The chain joins TRBV20-1 to TRBJ2-2, with TRBD2 as a possible D gene (7 bases). Germline loops: CDR1 DFQATT, CDR2 SNEGSKA (reference sequence). CDR3 size: 14 residues. DNA of the CDR3: TGCAGTACTAGAACGGGGAGGGGGACCGGGGAGCTGTTTTTT. It yields the protein CSTRTGRGTGELFF.

This clonotype has a count of ten or more. The rearrangement uses TRBV12-3 or TRBV12-4 and TRBJ1-2; possible D gene TRBD1, 5 bases. V was clipped by 6 bases and J by 8 bases, with 10 bases between them. The length of the CDR3 is 11 residues. This CDR3 is CASSLRAGYTF. The CDR3 nucleotides are TGTGCCAGCAGCCTCAGGGCGGGCTACACCTTC.